Each of the 2 T cell receptor beta chains below was sequenced from the same sample in a study of cytomegalovirus exposure and HLA in healthy donors. Primers included in the PCR were 60 Vbeta and 13 Jbeta primers. Clones were sequenced by immunoSEQ multiplex PCR, and TCRdb holds only the in-frame ones, with some missing. This table holds tens of thousands of clones, 70% to 85% found once. The sample was PBMCs. The receptors originated from a woman in her thirties or forties in good health and CMV-seropositive.

J is TRBJ2-5 and V is TRBV19; perhaps TRBD1 as D (8 bases). The CDR3 consists of 12 residues. V lost 8 bases and J lost 11, with 18 bases in between. Per the germline V gene, CDR1 is LNHDA and CDR2 is SQIVND (reference sequence). The CDR3 sequence is CASGQGAREQYF. Here the CDR3 DNA reads TGTGCCAGTGGGCAGGGGGCGCGGGAGCAGTACTTC.

V and J are TRBV4-1 and TRBJ2-3; 9 nucleotides agree with TRBD1. V was pared by 2 bases and J by 5 bases, with 5 bases of the junction left unmatched. CDR3 length: 15 residues. Looked up from germline, CDR1 is MGHRA and CDR2 is YSYEKL. The CDR3 sequence is CASSQTRTGVDTQYF. Written as DNA, the CDR3 is TGCGCCAGCAGCCAAACACGGACAGGGGTAGATACGCAGTATTTT.